These 2 T cell receptor beta chains originate from one sample sequenced in a study of PD-1 blockade in classical Hodgkin lymphoma. TCRdb keeps only in-frame clones here, not all; method: immunoSEQ multiplex PCR. Here the sample spans around 30,000 clones, around 87% being singletons. The time point was: cycle 4 day 1 (C4D1), after 6 weeks of nivolumab. Every patient experienced relapse after autologous stem cell transplantation, and brentuximab vedotin exposure varied. CD4+ T cells were purified from thawed PBMCs by magnetic negative selection. This material consisted of CD4+ T cells from blood, taken before the fourth cycle of nivolumab. The receptors derive from a human donor with classical Hodgkin lymphoma.

This sequence joins TRBV19 and TRBJ2-2; a possible D gene is TRBD1 (5 bases). CDR3 length: 16 residues. The ends were cut back, 6 bases at V and 6 bases at J, with 20 bases in the middle. The germline gives CDR1 LNHDA, CDR2 SQIVND (reference sequence). The CDR3 nucleotides are TGTGCCAGTAGACCAGGCAGGGTTAGGGAATCCGGGGAGCTGTTTTTT. Translating it yields CASRPGRVRESGELFF.

This clone was detected once. The chain combines TRBV6-6 with TRBJ2-7; 11 bases are shared with TRBD2. The CDR3 has 16 residues. Germline trimming cut 0 bases from V and 6 bases from J; bases unmatched to any gene: 7. Germline CDR1 is MNHNY and CDR2 is SVGAGI (reference sequence). Here the CDR3 DNA reads TGTGCCAGCAGTTACTCGTCGTCTAGCGGGGGGTTCGAGCAGTACTTC. Translating it yields CASSYSSSSGGFEQYF.